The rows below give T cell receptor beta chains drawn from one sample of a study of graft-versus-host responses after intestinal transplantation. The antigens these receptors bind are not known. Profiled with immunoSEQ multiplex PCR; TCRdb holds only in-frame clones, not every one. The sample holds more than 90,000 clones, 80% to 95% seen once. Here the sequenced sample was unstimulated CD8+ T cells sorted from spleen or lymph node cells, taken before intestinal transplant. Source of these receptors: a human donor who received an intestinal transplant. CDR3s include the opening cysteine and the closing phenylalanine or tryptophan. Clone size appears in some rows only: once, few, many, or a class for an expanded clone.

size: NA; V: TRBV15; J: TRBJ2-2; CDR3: CATSRRGTVTGELFF
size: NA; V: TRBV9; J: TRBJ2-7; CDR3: CASSVGGGMYEQYF
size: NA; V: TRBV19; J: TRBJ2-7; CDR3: CASSIVSTSYEQYF
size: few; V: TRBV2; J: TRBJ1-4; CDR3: CASSSGTSHEKLFF
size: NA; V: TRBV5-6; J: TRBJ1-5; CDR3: CASSYGGYQPQHF
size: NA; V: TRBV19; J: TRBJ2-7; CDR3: CASTPGTGYNEQYF
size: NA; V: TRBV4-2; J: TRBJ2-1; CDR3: CASSFGTGAVNEQFF
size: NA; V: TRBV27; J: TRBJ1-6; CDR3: CASSYQGGSSSPLHF
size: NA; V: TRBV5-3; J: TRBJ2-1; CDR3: CAGIRTSGDNEQFF
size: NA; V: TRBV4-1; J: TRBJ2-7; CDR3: CASSPLAGDTYEQYF
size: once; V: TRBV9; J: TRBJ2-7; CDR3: CASSPGRDYAYEQYF
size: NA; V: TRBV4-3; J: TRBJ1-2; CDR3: CASSQGLEATNYGYTF
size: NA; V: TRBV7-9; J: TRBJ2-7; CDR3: CASSTTSGGEEQYF
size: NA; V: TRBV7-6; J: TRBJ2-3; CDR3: CASSQTGVQGDTQYF
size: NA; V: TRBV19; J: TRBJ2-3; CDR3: CASSIGSWLGSADTQYF
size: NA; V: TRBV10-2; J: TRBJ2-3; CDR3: CASSEGLAGETDTQYF
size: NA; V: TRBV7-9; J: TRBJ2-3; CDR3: CASSLRGEGTSTDTQYF
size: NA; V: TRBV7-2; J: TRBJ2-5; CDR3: CASSLGQSGGLGQETQYF
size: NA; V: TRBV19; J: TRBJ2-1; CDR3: CASSILAEGDNEQFF
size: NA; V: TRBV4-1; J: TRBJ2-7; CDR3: CASSQDGGAAYEQYF
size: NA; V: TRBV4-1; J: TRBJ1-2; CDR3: CASSQGGAGNYGYTF
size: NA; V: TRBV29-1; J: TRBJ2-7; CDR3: CSVQSGAYEQYF
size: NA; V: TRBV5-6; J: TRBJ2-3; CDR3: CASRPGLASLGDTQYF
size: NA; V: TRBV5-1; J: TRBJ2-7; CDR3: CASSGLAPTYEQYF
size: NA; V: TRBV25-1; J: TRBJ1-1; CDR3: CASSEGLGGTEAFF
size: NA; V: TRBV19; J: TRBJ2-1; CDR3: CATTGTGINEQFF
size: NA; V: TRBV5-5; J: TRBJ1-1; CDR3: CASSLRLMNTEAFF
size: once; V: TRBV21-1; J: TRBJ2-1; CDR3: CASSASTSGRVNEQFF
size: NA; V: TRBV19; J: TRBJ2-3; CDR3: CASKPLATTDTQYF
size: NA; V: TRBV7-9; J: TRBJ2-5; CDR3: CASSPPGGETQYF
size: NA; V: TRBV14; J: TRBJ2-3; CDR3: CASSQAFGTSVTDTQYF
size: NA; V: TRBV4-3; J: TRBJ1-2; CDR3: CASSQDRAGDYGYTF